This is a list of T cell receptor beta chains from one sample in a study of shared clonotypes between healthy human individuals. Generated by immunoSEQ multiplex PCR, the TCRdb table keeps only in-frame clones and is missing some. The sample has more than 850,000 clones, approximately 78% seen once. Sequencing was done on a sample of memory CD4+ T cells from PBMCs. All receptors come from a man aged 18 to 29 in good health. Some clones in this sample may be carry-over from other donors' samples. Each CDR3 is given with its conserved first and last residue. The D gene is left open where the match is weak. Not every row has a clone size; where given, it reads once, few, many or a size class.

NA	TRBV7-2	TRBJ1-1	NA	CASSWGWGGGTEAFF	TGTGCCAGCAGCTGGGGCTGGGGGGGTGGCACTGAAGCTTTCTTT
NA	TRBV10-3	TRBJ1-4	NA	CAISDGLEEKLFF	TGTGCCATCAGTGACGGGTTAGAGGAAAAACTGTTTTTT
NA	TRBV5-1	TRBJ1-3	once	CASSLVTGTSGNTIYF	TGCGCCAGCAGCTTGGTAACCGGGACCTCGGGAAACACCATATATTTT
NA	TRBV5-1	TRBJ1-2	NA	CASSLDRGTGYTF	TGCGCCAGCAGCTTGGACCGGGGTACCGGCTACACCTTC
NA	TRBV2	TRBJ1-2	few	CASSRVRDNPNYGYTF	TGTGCCAGCAGCCGAGTTCGGGACAACCCTAACTATGGCTACACCTTC
TRBD1	TRBV28	TRBJ1-2	NA	CASSSPDRVNYGYTF	TGTGCCAGCAGCTCACCCGACAGGGTTAACTATGGCTACACCTTC
NA	TRBV7-2	TRBJ1-3	NA	CASSLAPGTGNTIYF	TGTGCCAGCAGCTTAGCGCCGGGGACGGGAAACACCATATATTTT
TRBD2	TRBV19	TRBJ2-2	NA	CGTSGRLQDGELFF	TGTGGAACGAGCGGGAGGCTCCAGGACGGGGAGCTGTTTTTT
TRBD1	TRBV28	TRBJ2-7	few	CASSSGQAGNEQYF	TGTGCCAGCAGTTCAGGACAGGCCGGGAACGAGCAGTACTTC
TRBD1	TRBV7-2	TRBJ2-3	NA	CASSSYRGRTDTQYF	TGTGCCAGCAGCTCGTACAGGGGGCGCACAGATACGCAGTATTTT
TRBD2	TRBV28	TRBJ2-1	NA	CASNLAGPYNEQFF	TGTGCCAGCAACCTAGCGGGACCCTACAATGAGCAGTTCTTC
TRBD2	TRBV5-4	TRBJ2-7	NA	CASSPGLAGGLSYEQYF	TGTGCCAGCAGCCCGGGACTAGCGGGAGGACTCTCCTACGAGCAGTACTTC
TRBD1	TRBV5-6	TRBJ1-2	once	CASSLMGQNFYGYTF	TGTGCCAGCAGCCTTATGGGACAGAACTTCTATGGCTACACCTTC
NA	TRBV10-3	TRBJ1-1	NA	CAISNSANTEAFF	TGTGCCATCAGTAATTCGGCGAACACTGAAGCTTTCTTT
NA	TRBV5-1	TRBJ2-3	NA	CASSLMGFTDTQYF	TGCGCCAGCAGCTTGATGGGTTTCACAGATACGCAGTATTTT
TRBD1	TRBV18	TRBJ1-5	NA	CASSPTGNEPQHF	TGTGCCAGCTCCCCGACAGGGAATGAGCCCCAGCATTTT
NA	TRBV2	TRBJ1-2	NA	CASGKDGGGYGYTF	TGTGCCAGCGGGAAGGATGGGGGCGGCTATGGCTACACCTTC
TRBD1	TRBV10-3	TRBJ2-3	NA	CAISQDRGADTQYF	TGTGCCATCAGCCAGGACAGGGGTGCCGATACGCAGTATTTT
NA	TRBV18	TRBJ2-2	NA	CASSPRRGANTGELFF	TGTGCCAGCTCACCACGGCGGGGAGCGAACACCGGGGAGCTGTTTTTT
NA	TRBV2	TRBJ1-4	NA	CASSDHGRVANEKLFF	TGTGCCAGCAGTGATCACGGGAGGGTGGCTAATGAAAAACTGTTTTTT
NA	TRBV7-6	TRBJ1-3	NA	CASSLGTQPGNTIYF	TGTGCCAGCAGCTTAGGCACACAGCCAGGAAACACCATATATTTT
NA	TRBV29-1	TRBJ1-2	few	CSVGQFYGYTF	TGCAGCGTAGGACAGTTTTATGGCTACACCTTC
NA	TRBV30	TRBJ2-1	NA	CASTLEGARFF	TGTGCCTCCACCCTGGAGGGGGCGAGGTTCTTC
NA	TRBV2	TRBJ2-7	NA	CASSGQGTLNSYEQYF	TGTGCCAGCAGTGGCCAGGGGACTCTCAACTCCTACGAGCAGTACTTC
NA	TRBV5-6	TRBJ1-1	NA	CASSFGPLGALDWAFF	TGTGCCAGCAGCTTCGGTCCCCTGGGGGCCTTAGATTGGGCTTTCTTT
NA	TRBV28	TRBJ1-1	NA	CASIYSRTAFF	TGTGCCAGCATCTACAGTCGAACGGCTTTCTTT
TRBD2	TRBV5-1	TRBJ2-1	NA	CASSGTISYNEQFF	TGCGCCAGCAGCGGGACTATTTCCTACAATGAGCAGTTCTTC
TRBD2	TRBV4-3	TRBJ2-1	NA	CASSQELTSGGGEQFF	TGCGCCAGCAGCCAAGAGTTAACTAGCGGGGGGGGTGAGCAGTTCTTC
NA	TRBV5-1	TRBJ1-1	NA	CASSLKRGTEAFF	TGCGCCAGCAGCTTGAAGAGGGGCACTGAAGCTTTCTTT
TRBD2	TRBV6-5	TRBJ2-2	NA	CASTPGLASGELFF	TGTGCCAGCACCCCTGGACTAGCGTCCGGGGAGCTGTTTTTT
NA	TRBV29-1	TRBJ2-6	NA	CSVINSGANVLTF	TGCAGCGTCATAAACTCTGGGGCCAACGTCCTGACTTTC
TRBD2	TRBV5-1	TRBJ2-5	NA	CASSFGVGRGETQYF	TGCGCCAGCAGCTTCGGAGTAGGGCGGGGGGAGACCCAGTACTTC
NA	TRBV11-2	TRBJ2-7	few	CASSLGRAYEQYF	TGTGCCAGCAGCTTAGGGAGAGCCTACGAGCAGTACTTC
NA	TRBV29-1	TRBJ1-3	NA	CSATPNSGNTIYF	TGCAGCGCTACTCCGAACTCTGGAAACACCATATATTTT
NA	TRBV29-1	TRBJ1-2	NA	CSALEIYGYTF	TGCAGCGCCCTAGAGATCTATGGCTACACCTTC
NA	TRBV2	TRBJ1-1	NA	CASTKVGNTEAFF	TGTGCCAGCACTAAGGTCGGGAACACTGAAGCTTTCTTT
TRBD2	TRBV28	TRBJ2-7	NA	CASTEAGGRAYEQYF	TGTGCCAGCACCGAAGCGGGCGGGAGGGCCTACGAGCAGTACTTC
NA	TRBV29-1	TRBJ2-4	NA	CSVHQGTKNIQYF	TGCAGCGTTCATCAGGGGACCAAAAACATTCAGTACTTC
NA	TRBV19	TRBJ2-5	NA	CASSSGQRFGVEETQYF	TGTGCCAGTAGTAGCGGACAAAGGTTCGGGGTAGAAGAGACCCAGTACTTC
NA	TRBV11-2	TRBJ1-1	NA	CASSLRAPGNMNTEAFF	TGTGCCAGCAGCTTAAGGGCGCCAGGGAACATGAACACTGAAGCTTTCTTT
NA	TRBV28	TRBJ2-7	NA	CASGGARSSYEQYF	TGTGCCAGCGGGGGGGCAAGGAGCTCCTACGAGCAGTACTTC